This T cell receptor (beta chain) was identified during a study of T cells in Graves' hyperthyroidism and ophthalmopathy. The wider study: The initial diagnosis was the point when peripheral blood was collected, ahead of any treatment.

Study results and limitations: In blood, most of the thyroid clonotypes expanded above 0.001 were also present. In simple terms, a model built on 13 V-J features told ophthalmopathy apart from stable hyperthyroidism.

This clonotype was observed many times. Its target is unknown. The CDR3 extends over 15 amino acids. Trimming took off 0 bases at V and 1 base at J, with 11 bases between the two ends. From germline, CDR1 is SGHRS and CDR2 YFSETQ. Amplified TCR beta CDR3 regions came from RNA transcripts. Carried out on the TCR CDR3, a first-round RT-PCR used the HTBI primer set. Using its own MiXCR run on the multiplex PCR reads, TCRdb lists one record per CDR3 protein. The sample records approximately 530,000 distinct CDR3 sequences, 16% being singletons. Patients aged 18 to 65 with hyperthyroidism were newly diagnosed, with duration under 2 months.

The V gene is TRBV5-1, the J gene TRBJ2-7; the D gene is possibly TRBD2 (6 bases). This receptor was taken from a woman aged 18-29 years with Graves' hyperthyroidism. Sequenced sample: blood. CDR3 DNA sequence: TGCGCCAGCAGCTTGGGTGGTAGCGGATCCTACGAGCAGTACTTC. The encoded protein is CASSLGGSGSYEQYF.